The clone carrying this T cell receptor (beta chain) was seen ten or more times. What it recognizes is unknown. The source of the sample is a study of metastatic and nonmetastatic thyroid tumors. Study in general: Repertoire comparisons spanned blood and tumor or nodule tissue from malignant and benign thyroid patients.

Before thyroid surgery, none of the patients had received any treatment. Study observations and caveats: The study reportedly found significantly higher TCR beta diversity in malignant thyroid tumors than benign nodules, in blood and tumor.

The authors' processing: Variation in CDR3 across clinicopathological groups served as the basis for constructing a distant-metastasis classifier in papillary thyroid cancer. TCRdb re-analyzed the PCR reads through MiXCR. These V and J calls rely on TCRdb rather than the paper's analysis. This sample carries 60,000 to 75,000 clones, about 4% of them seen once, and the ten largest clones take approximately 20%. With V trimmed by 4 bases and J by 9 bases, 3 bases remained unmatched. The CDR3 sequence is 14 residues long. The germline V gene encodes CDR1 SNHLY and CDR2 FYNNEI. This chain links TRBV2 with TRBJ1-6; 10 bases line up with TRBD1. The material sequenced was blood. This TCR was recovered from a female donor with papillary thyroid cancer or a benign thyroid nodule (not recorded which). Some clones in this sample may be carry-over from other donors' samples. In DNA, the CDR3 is TGTGCCAGCAGTGGACAGGGGGCGCCTTCACCCCTCCACTTT. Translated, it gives CASSGQGAPSPLHF.